Below are 25 T cell receptor beta chains sequenced from a single sample in a study of cytomegalovirus exposure and HLA in healthy donors. Use of 60 Vbeta and 13 Jbeta primers characterized the PCR. The data were produced by immunoSEQ multiplex PCR, yet TCRdb's version contains in-frame clones alone and is incomplete. This table holds roughly 100,000 clones, over 65% found once. The specimen was PBMCs. Receptor source: a man aged 35 to 55 in good health and CMV-seronegative.

This clone was picked up one time. The J gene is TRBJ2-3, the V gene TRBV6-1, with D possibly TRBD1 on 5 matching bases. This CDR3 is built from 13 residues. Germline assignment: CDR1 MNHNS and CDR2 SASEGT. Trimming removed 5 bases at V and 9 bases at J, with 15 bases between. CDR3 loop: CASSLLGRETQYF. DNA of the CDR3: TGTGCCAGCAGTCTTTTGGGCAGGGAAACGCAGTATTTT.

This chain connects TRBV29-1 to TRBJ1-1; D is unresolved. This CDR3 has 14 residues. V lost 1 base and J 5 bases, leaving 14 bases between the germline ends. Germline CDR1 SQVTM, CDR2 ANQGSEA. DNA for the CDR3: TGCAGCGTTGAAGTTGCGGGGAATAAGACTGAAGCTTTCTTT. Translation: CSVEVAGNKTEAFF. The full variable domain, in which reference TRBV29-1 and TRBJ1-1 provide the parts outside the CDR3, is SAVISQKPSRDICQRGTSLTIQCQVDSQVTMMFWYRQQPGQSLTLIATANQGSEATYESGFVIDKFPISRPNLTFSTLTVSNMSPEDSSIYLCSVEVAGNKTEAFFGQGTRLTVV.

V is TRBV5-1 and J is TRBJ1-3; no firm D call. V was pared by 1 base and J by 0 bases, with 8 bases between. The CDR3 is 15 residues long. CDR1 and CDR2 (germline): SGHRS, YFSETQ. CDR3 loop: CASSLSQASGNTIYF. CDR3 sequence (DNA): TGCGCCAGCAGCTTGTCGCAGGCCTCTGGAAACACCATATATTTT.

V and J are TRBV21-1 and TRBJ1-2; TRBD1 is the table's D call and was not checked against the DNA. TRBV21-1 has pseudogene status. The CDR3 has 16 amino acids. CDR3 region: CASSKFDISQNYGYTF. CDR3 in DNA: TGTGCCAGCAGCAAGTTCGATATTTCGCAGAACTATGGCTACACCTTC.

This clone was detected once. The chain employs TRBV7-9 and TRBJ2-5; the D gene is possibly TRBD2 (7 bases). The CDR3 runs to 16 residues. Germline values: CDR1 SEHNR, CDR2 FQNEAQ (reference sequence). The V end lost 4 bases, the J end lost 5 bases, and 20 bases lay between the germline ends. CDR3 sequence (DNA): TGTGCCAGCAGCTCGGGTCGCGCGGGGGCGAGGGAGACCCAGTACTTC. Amino acid sequence: CASSSGRAGARETQYF.

The chain links TRBV18 to TRBJ1-6; D not resolved. Germline assignment: CDR1 KGHSH and CDR2 LQKENI. The CDR3 is 15 residues long. V lost 3 bases, J lost 0 bases, and 6 bases lay in between. Here the CDR3 reads CASSPASSYNSPLHF. CDR3 nucleotide sequence: TGTGCCAGCTCACCCGCTAGCTCCTATAATTCACCCCTCCACTTT. Drawing the rest from reference TRBV18 and TRBJ1-6, the complete variable domain is NAGVMQNPRHLVRRRGQEARLRCSPMKGHSHVYWYRQLPEEGLKFMVYLQKENIIDESGMPKERFSAEFPKEGPSILRIQQVVRGDSAAYFCASSPASSYNSPLHFGNGTRLTVT.

The J gene is TRBJ2-7, the V gene TRBV5-4; D may be TRBD2 (6 bases). The germline gives CDR1 SGHNT, CDR2 YYREEE (reference sequence). The ends were cut back, 2 bases at V and 7 bases at J, with 7 bases in the middle. This CDR3 has 11 residues. In nucleotides, the CDR3 is TGTGCCAGCAGCTTCGGACTAGAGCAGTACTTC. This encodes CASSFGLEQYF. Combining the CDR3 with reference TRBV5-4 and TRBJ2-7 gives the whole variable domain ETGVTQSPTHLIKTRGQQVTLRCSSQSGHNTVSWYQQALGQGPQFIFQYYREEENGRGNFPPRFSGLQFPNYSSELNVNALELDDSALYLCASSFGLEQYFGPGTRLTVT.

The chain couples TRBV7-8 to TRBJ1-5, with a weak D call TRBD1 (6 bases). Germline CDR1 is SGHVS and CDR2 is FQNEAQ. The CDR3 is made up of 14 amino acids. With 5 bases removed from V and 4 bases from J, the gap between germline ends came to 12 bases. This CDR3 reads CASSPRTVNQPQHF. The CDR3 DNA is TGTGCCAGCAGCCCGAGGACAGTTAATCAGCCCCAGCATTTT.

This chain connects TRBV18 to TRBJ1-6; TRBD1 agrees at 7 bases. Germline V lookup: CDR1 KGHSH, CDR2 LQKENI. The CDR3 is 16 residues long. The junction had 9 bases not matched to a gene; V was cut back by 3 bases and J by 7 bases. The CDR3, as DNA: TGTGCCAGCTCACCTGAGGTACAGGGGACAAATTCACCCCTCCACTTT. Translation gives CASSPEVQGTNSPLHF. The full variable domain, rest sourced from reference TRBV18 and TRBJ1-6, is NAGVMQNPRHLVRRRGQEARLRCSPMKGHSHVYWYRQLPEEGLKFMVYLQKENIIDESGMPKERFSAEFPKEGPSILRIQQVVRGDSAAYFCASSPEVQGTNSPLHFGNGTRLTVT.

V is TRBV27 and J is TRBJ1-5, with no clear D. This CDR3 spans 14 amino acids. The germline V gene has CDR1 MNHEY and CDR2 SMNVEV (reference sequence). V was trimmed by 5 bases and J by 3 bases, leaving 11 bases between them. CDR3 residues: CASSRGRLNQPQHF. CDR3 bases: TGTGCCAGCAGTCGCGGGCGCCTCAATCAGCCCCAGCATTTT.

The rearrangement uses TRBV7-9 and TRBJ1-2; TRBD1 is a possible D gene (6 bases). V dropped 3 bases and J dropped 4 bases, with 15 bases sitting between them. Germline V gene data show CDR1 as SEHNR and CDR2 as FQNEAQ (reference sequence). The CDR3 extends over 15 amino acids. The CDR3 sequence: CASSFVLQGTYGYTF. CDR3 nucleotide sequence: TGTGCCAGCAGCTTCGTCTTGCAGGGGACCTATGGCTACACCTTC.

The rearrangement joins TRBV18 to TRBJ1-1; 7 positions agree with TRBD1. In germline, CDR1 is KGHSH, CDR2 LQKENI. Unmatched junction bases numbered 7, after V lost 2 bases and J lost 1 base. This CDR3 has 16 residues. The CDR3 region is CASSPVQGDPNTEAFF. The CDR3 DNA reads TGTGCCAGCTCACCAGTCCAGGGGGACCCGAACACTGAAGCTTTCTTT.

J is TRBJ1-6 and V is TRBV27; D is possibly TRBD1 (6 bases). Germline CDR1 MNHEY, CDR2 SMNVEV (reference sequence). The ends were cut back, 5 bases at V and 4 bases at J, with 18 bases in the middle. This CDR3 is 17 amino acids long. CDR3 sequence reads: CASSLNRESPYNSPLHF. In DNA form, the CDR3 reads TGTGCCAGCAGTCTAAACAGGGAATCCCCTTATAATTCACCCCTCCACTTT.

The chain links TRBV9 to TRBJ2-1; the D gene is possibly TRBD2 (6 bases). Trimming removed 6 bases at V and 1 base at J, with 14 bases between. The CDR3 is 15 residues long. CDR1 is SGDLS and CDR2 is YYNGEE in the germline V gene. CDR3 in amino acids: CASNAAGQSYNEQFF. The CDR3 DNA reads as TGTGCCAGCAATGCAGCGGGCCAGTCCTACAATGAGCAGTTCTTC.

The chain couples TRBV5-4 to TRBJ2-2, with D unresolved. Germline V gives CDR1 SGHNT, CDR2 YYREEE (reference sequence). Trimming took off 2 bases at V and 5 bases at J, with 4 bases between the two ends. The CDR3 contains 12 residues. CDR3 amino acids: CASSFVTGELFF. DNA of the CDR3: TGTGCCAGCAGCTTCGTTACCGGGGAGCTGTTTTTT.

This chain uses TRBV9 with TRBJ2-5; D is uncertain. This CDR3 spans 13 amino acids. V shed 1 base and J shed 2 bases, with 6 bases lying between them. CDR1 and CDR2 (germline): SGDLS, YYNGEE. As DNA, the CDR3 is TGTGCCAGCAGCGTATACGCGCAAGAGACCCAGTACTTC. Amino acids: CASSVYAQETQYF.

This sequence joins TRBV12-5 and TRBJ1-5, with TRBD1 identical over 7 bases. V lost 5 bases to trimming and J lost 3 bases; unmatched junction nucleotides: 4. This CDR3 has 14 residues. Germline CDR1 and CDR2: LGHNT and FRNRAP. CDR3 amino acids: CASGPGQPNQPQHF. The CDR3 region has the DNA TGTGCTAGTGGTCCGGGACAGCCCAATCAGCCCCAGCATTTT.

The rearrangement uses TRBV19 and TRBJ1-5; 9 bases agree with TRBD1. The CDR3 consists of 16 residues. V shed 8 bases, J shed 0 bases, and the junction held 8 bases outside the gene matches. Germline lookup yields CDR1 LNHDA and CDR2 SQIVND (reference sequence). The CDR3 is CASREQGAYSNQPQHF. The CDR3 bases are TGTGCCAGTCGGGAACAGGGGGCGTATAGCAATCAGCCCCAGCATTTT.

This chain connects TRBV5-1 to TRBJ2-5; 8 nucleotides align to TRBD1. J was trimmed by 5 bases and V by 0 bases; bases with no gene match: 6. Germline CDR1 SGHRS, CDR2 YFSETQ. This CDR3 has 15 amino acids. This CDR3 is CASSLESGGQETQYF. CDR3 bases: TGCGCCAGCAGCTTGGAGTCAGGGGGCCAGGAGACCCAGTACTTC.

The chain employs TRBV6-5 and TRBJ1-5; D may be TRBD1 (6 bases). The CDR3 extends over 12 amino acids. CDR1 and CDR2 from the germline V gene are MNHEY and SVGAGI. The ends were cut back, 5 bases at V and 6 bases at J, with 8 bases in the middle. DNA for the CDR3: TGTGCCAGCAGTAAACAGGGTCAGCCCCAGCATTTT. This translates into CASSKQGQPQHF.

The J gene is TRBJ1-1, the V gene TRBV4-1, with D possibly TRBD1 on 5 matching bases. Looked up from germline, CDR1 is MGHRA and CDR2 is YSYEKL. Trimming took 0 bases from V and 2 from J, leaving 10 bases between them. CDR3 size: 15 residues. CDR3 nucleotide sequence: TGCGCCAGCAGCCAAGAGGAGGGACTTAACACTGAAGCTTTCTTT. Translation: CASSQEEGLNTEAFF.

This rearrangement joins TRBV27 to TRBJ2-3; the D gene is possibly TRBD1 (5 bases). CDR3 length: 15 amino acids. V was clipped by 2 bases and J by 0 bases, with 9 bases between them. Germline V gives CDR1 MNHEY, CDR2 SMNVEV (reference sequence). DNA of the CDR3: TGTGCCAGCAGTTTAAGACAGTCAAGCACAGATACGCAGTATTTT. Amino acid sequence: CASSLRQSSTDTQYF.

This clone appeared once. This rearrangement joins TRBV4-3 to TRBJ2-7, with 12 nucleotides matching TRBD2. Germline V gene data show CDR1 as LGHNA and CDR2 as YSLEER. The CDR3 has 15 amino acids. The ends lost 2 bases at V and 3 bases at J; junction bases unmatched: 2. CDR3 protein: CASSQRLAGVYEQYF. The CDR3 region has the DNA TGCGCCAGCAGCCAAAGACTAGCGGGGGTCTACGAGCAGTACTTC.

The chain combines TRBV30 with TRBJ1-2; possibly TRBD1 for D (6 bases). This CDR3 spans 11 amino acids. Deletions cut 3 bases from V and 14 bases from J, with 16 bases between. Per the germline V gene, CDR1 is GTSNPN and CDR2 is SVGIG (reference sequence). CDR3 in amino acids: CAWSRGTGRTF. The CDR3 DNA sequence: TGTGCCTGGAGCCGAGGCACAGGGCGGACCTTC.

J is TRBJ1-5 and V is TRBV2, with 8 bases lining up with TRBD1. The CDR3 spans 16 residues. Germline assignment: CDR1 SNHLY and CDR2 FYNNEI. V was clipped by 5 bases and J by 4 bases; unmatched bases: 10. Here the CDR3 reads CASSLLRTGINQPQHF. CDR3 nucleotides: TGTGCCAGCAGTCTGCTTAGGACAGGGATAAATCAGCCCCAGCATTTT.